The TCR beta chain under discussion was sequenced for a study of blood T cell repertoires in COVID-19. About the study: In each case, the material was cDNA or gDNA derived from T cells, B-cell-depleted T cells, or PBMCs.

Trimming took 4 bases from V and 8 from J, leaving 17 bases between them. The CDR3 runs 14 residues. In germline, CDR1 is LGHDT, CDR2 YNNKEL (reference sequence). Generated by immunoSEQ multiplex PCR, the TCRdb table keeps only in-frame clones and is missing some. The table lists approximately 68,000 clones, nearly 90% of them singletons, with approximately 3% in the top ten. What was sequenced was peripheral blood. The sequence derives from a man between 65 and 85 years old with active or convalescent COVID-19. The rearrangement joins TRBV3-1 (or the pseudogene TRBV3-2) to TRBJ1-2, with D perhaps matching TRBD1 (5 bases). The CDR3 DNA is TGTGCCAGCAGCCGCGGACAAATCTTGGGGGGCTACACCTTC. Translated: CASSRGQILGGYTF.